A selection of T cell receptor beta chains follows, all from one sample in a study of CD8+CD57+ T cells in acquired aplastic anemia. Each CDR3 protein is one row after TCRdb ran MiXCR on the reads. The sample holds 300,000 or so distinct CDR3 sequences, approximately 57% seen once. The sample consisted of sorted CD4+, CD8+, or CD8+CD57+ T cells (not recorded which) from PBMCs. The receptors shown here come from a human donor with severe aplastic anemia or a healthy control (not recorded which). Both conserved end residues are part of each CDR3. A D gene is named only where the DNA matches it firmly. Size tells how often a clone was seen (once, few, many) or the class of an expanded clone, and some rows leave it out.

j_gene: TRBJ2-2; abundance: -; v_gene: TRBV3-1; d_gene: TRBD2; CDR3aa: CATEKAGGPGELFF; CDR3nt: TGTGCCACGGAAAAGGCGGGGGGCCCCGGGGAGCTGTTTTTT
j_gene: TRBJ2-1; abundance: many; v_gene: TRBV11-3; d_gene: TRBD2; CDR3aa: CASSSTSGGNNEQFF; CDR3nt: TGTGCCAGCAGCTCGACTAGCGGGGGTAACAATGAGCAGTTCTTC
j_gene: TRBJ2-3; abundance: -; v_gene: TRBV12-3/TRBV12-4; d_gene: -; CDR3aa: CASNTAGSTDTQYF; CDR3nt: TGTGCCAGCAACACCGCCGGTAGCACAGATACGCAGTATTTT
j_gene: TRBJ1-5; abundance: many; v_gene: TRBV5-6; d_gene: TRBD1; CDR3aa: CASSPMTGNSNQPQHF; CDR3nt: TGTGCCAGCAGCCCAATGACAGGGAACAGCAATCAGCCCCAGCATTTT
j_gene: TRBJ2-7; abundance: -; v_gene: TRBV20-1; d_gene: -; CDR3aa: CSARDRSALSYEQYF; CDR3nt: TGCAGTGCTAGAGATCGTTCAGCGCTCTCCTACGAGCAGTACTTC
j_gene: TRBJ2-3; abundance: medium-sized; v_gene: TRBV11-2; d_gene: TRBD2; CDR3aa: CASSSHGGGGDTQYF; CDR3nt: TGTGCCAGCAGCTCCCATGGCGGGGGTGGAGATACGCAGTATTTT
j_gene: TRBJ2-7; abundance: many; v_gene: TRBV7-6; d_gene: TRBD1; CDR3aa: CASSSPLPIRQGHSYEQYF; CDR3nt: TGTGCCAGCAGCTCCCCGTTGCCCATACGACAGGGGCACTCCTACGAGCAGTACTTC
j_gene: TRBJ2-2; abundance: many; v_gene: TRBV6-5; d_gene: -; CDR3aa: CASSAPVGTRSGELFF; CDR3nt: TGTGCCAGCAGCGCCCCGGTGGGGACGAGATCCGGGGAGCTGTTTTTT
j_gene: TRBJ2-1; abundance: -; v_gene: TRBV7-3; d_gene: TRBD2; CDR3aa: CASSGGVANNEQFF; CDR3nt: TGTGCCAGCAGCGGGGGGGTAGCGAACAATGAGCAGTTCTTC
j_gene: TRBJ2-1; abundance: -; v_gene: TRBV2; d_gene: -; CDR3aa: CASIQVLDRMGNEQFF; CDR3nt: TGTGCCAGCATCCAGGTATTGGACAGAATGGGGAATGAGCAGTTCTTC
j_gene: TRBJ2-5; abundance: -; v_gene: TRBV7-8; d_gene: TRBD1; CDR3aa: CASSLVRDRGKETQYF; CDR3nt: TGTGCCAGCAGCTTAGTTCGGGACAGGGGGAAAGAGACCCAGTACTTC
j_gene: TRBJ2-1; abundance: -; v_gene: TRBV5-1; d_gene: -; CDR3aa: CASSLGTRNEQFF; CDR3nt: TGCGCCAGCAGCTTGGGGACGAGAAATGAGCAGTTCTTC
j_gene: TRBJ2-7; abundance: -; v_gene: TRBV7-8; d_gene: -; CDR3aa: CASSLVLASYEQYF; CDR3nt: TGTGCCAGCAGCTTAGTACTGGCGAGCTACGAGCAGTACTTC
j_gene: TRBJ1-1; abundance: many; v_gene: TRBV7-9; d_gene: -; CDR3aa: CASSSSNSGVRAFF; CDR3nt: TGTGCCAGCAGCTCTAGTAATTCGGGGGTTCGAGCTTTCTTT
j_gene: TRBJ1-1; abundance: -; v_gene: TRBV7-3; d_gene: TRBD1; CDR3aa: CASSFTGGAGEAFF; CDR3nt: TGTGCCAGCAGCTTTACAGGGGGCGCAGGTGAAGCTTTCTTT
j_gene: TRBJ2-3; abundance: many; v_gene: TRBV15; d_gene: TRBD2; CDR3aa: CATSKTIAGMTDTQYF; CDR3nt: TGTGCCACCAGCAAAACTATAGCGGGGATGACAGATACGCAGTATTTT
j_gene: TRBJ2-1; abundance: -; v_gene: TRBV9; d_gene: -; CDR3aa: CASDPISSYNEQFF; CDR3nt: TGTGCCTCGGACCCCATTAGCTCCTACAATGAGCAGTTCTTC
j_gene: TRBJ2-1; abundance: -; v_gene: TRBV7-9; d_gene: -; CDR3aa: CASSLSPSVEQFF; CDR3nt: TGTGCCAGCAGCTTATCCCCCTCAGTTGAGCAGTTCTTC
j_gene: TRBJ2-3; abundance: many; v_gene: TRBV6-1; d_gene: TRBD2; CDR3aa: CASRPRKVAGSSADTQYF; CDR3nt: TGTGCCAGCAGGCCCAGGAAGGTAGCGGGGTCCTCGGCGGATACGCAGTATTTT
j_gene: TRBJ2-7; abundance: -; v_gene: TRBV5-1; d_gene: TRBD2; CDR3aa: CASSATSGETYEQYF; CDR3nt: TGCGCCAGCAGCGCAACTAGCGGCGAAACCTACGAGCAGTACTTC
j_gene: TRBJ2-2; abundance: -; v_gene: TRBV7-6; d_gene: TRBD2; CDR3aa: CASSLAAGETNTGELFF; CDR3nt: TGTGCCAGCAGCTTAGCCGCGGGAGAAACGAACACCGGGGAGCTGTTTTTT
j_gene: TRBJ2-7; abundance: -; v_gene: TRBV9; d_gene: TRBD2; CDR3aa: CASSVTTSGGIYEQYF; CDR3nt: TGTGCCAGCAGCGTAACCACTAGCGGAGGAATCTACGAGCAGTACTTC
j_gene: TRBJ2-7; abundance: -; v_gene: TRBV7-2; d_gene: TRBD2; CDR3aa: CASSSSGGGYEQYF; CDR3nt: TGTGCCAGCAGCTCTAGCGGGGGCGGGTACGAGCAGTACTTC
j_gene: TRBJ1-4; abundance: few; v_gene: TRBV18; d_gene: TRBD1; CDR3aa: CASSPGTGSIAKEKLFF; CDR3nt: TGTGCCAGCTCCCCCGGGACAGGGAGTATAGCGAAGGAAAAACTGTTTTTT
j_gene: TRBJ1-2; abundance: -; v_gene: TRBV5-4; d_gene: -; CDR3aa: CASSPGRGRDMYGYTF; CDR3nt: TGTGCCAGCAGCCCCGGACGGGGGAGAGATATGTATGGCTACACCTTC
j_gene: TRBJ1-6; abundance: few; v_gene: TRBV2; d_gene: -; CDR3aa: CASSEAGVAASPLHF; CDR3nt: TGTGCCAGCAGTGAAGCGGGGGTAGCGGCATCGCCCCTCCACTTT
j_gene: TRBJ1-3; abundance: -; v_gene: TRBV20-1; d_gene: -; CDR3aa: CSARDSGAAGNTIYF; CDR3nt: TGCAGTGCTAGAGACTCCGGGGCAGCTGGAAACACCATATATTTT
j_gene: TRBJ1-4; abundance: many; v_gene: TRBV6-5; d_gene: TRBD1; CDR3aa: CASSYLGTGGEKLFF; CDR3nt: TGTGCCAGCAGTTACCTGGGGACAGGGGGTGAAAAACTGTTTTTT
j_gene: TRBJ1-5; abundance: many; v_gene: TRBV12-3/TRBV12-4; d_gene: -; CDR3aa: CASSGARGGSNQPQHF; CDR3nt: TGTGCCAGCAGCGGGGCCAGGGGAGGGAGCAATCAGCCCCAGCATTTT
j_gene: TRBJ2-3; abundance: once; v_gene: TRBV7-8; d_gene: TRBD2; CDR3aa: CASSLIGLAGTDTQYF; CDR3nt: TGTGCCAGCAGCTTAATCGGACTAGCGGGTACAGATACGCAGTATTTT
j_gene: TRBJ2-2; abundance: -; v_gene: TRBV7-3; d_gene: -; CDR3aa: CASSLRGAPTGELFF; CDR3nt: TGTGCCAGCAGCCTTCGGGGGGCCCCCACCGGGGAGCTGTTTTTT
j_gene: TRBJ1-1; abundance: many; v_gene: TRBV6-9; d_gene: -; CDR3aa: CASSWWRQTNTEAFF; CDR3nt: TGTGCCAGCAGTTGGTGGCGACAGACTAACACTGAAGCTTTCTTT
j_gene: TRBJ1-5; abundance: -; v_gene: TRBV13; d_gene: -; CDR3aa: CASSIWDGGGETQHF; CDR3nt: TGTGCCAGCAGCATCTGGGACGGAGGGGGTGAGACCCAGCATTTT
j_gene: TRBJ1-5; abundance: many; v_gene: TRBV6-6; d_gene: TRBD1; CDR3aa: CASTQGGTGDQPQHF; CDR3nt: TGTGCCAGCACCCAAGGCGGGACAGGGGACCAGCCCCAGCATTTT
j_gene: TRBJ1-1; abundance: many; v_gene: TRBV9; d_gene: -; CDR3aa: CASSGGPSVAEAFF; CDR3nt: TGTGCCAGCAGTGGGGGCCCCTCGGTGGCTGAAGCTTTCTTT
j_gene: TRBJ1-1; abundance: -; v_gene: TRBV7-3; d_gene: TRBD1; CDR3aa: CASSWTGLNTEAFF; CDR3nt: TGTGCCAGCAGCTGGACAGGGTTGAACACTGAAGCTTTTTTT